This T cell receptor beta chain was retrieved from a study of shared T cell receptors in the human thymus. Clones were sequenced by immunoSEQ multiplex PCR, and TCRdb holds only the in-frame ones, with some missing. In the table there are about 660,000 clones, roughly 90% of which are singletons. This clone was detected a few times. The V gene end was trimmed by 3 bases and the J gene end by 5 bases; junction bases not matched to a gene: 10. This CDR3 contains 15 residues. Germline V gene lookup returns CDR1 SGHNT and CDR2 YYREEE (reference sequence). The sample also formed part of further work on human thymus T cells.

Sequencing was done on a sample of thymocytes. The chain uses TRBV5-4 and TRBJ2-5; 7 bases are shared with TRBD2. The source of this sequence is a boy under two years old with a congenital heart defect. This CDR3 is CASSYRYSGDETQYF. In DNA, the CDR3 is TGTGCCAGCAGCTACCGATACAGCGGGGACGAGACCCAGTACTTC.